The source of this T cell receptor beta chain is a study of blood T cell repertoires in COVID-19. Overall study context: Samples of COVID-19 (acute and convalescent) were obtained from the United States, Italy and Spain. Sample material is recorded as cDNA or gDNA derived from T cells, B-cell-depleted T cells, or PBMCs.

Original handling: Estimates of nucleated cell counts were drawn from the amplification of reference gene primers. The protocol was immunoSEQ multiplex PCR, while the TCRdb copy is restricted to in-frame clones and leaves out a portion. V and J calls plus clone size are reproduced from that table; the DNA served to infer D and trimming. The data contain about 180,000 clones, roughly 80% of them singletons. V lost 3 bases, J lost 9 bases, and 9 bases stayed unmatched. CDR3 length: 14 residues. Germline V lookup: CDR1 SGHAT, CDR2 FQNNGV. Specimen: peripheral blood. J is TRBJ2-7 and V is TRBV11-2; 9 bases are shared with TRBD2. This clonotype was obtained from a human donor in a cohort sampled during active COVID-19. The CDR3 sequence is CASSLAGGPIVQYF. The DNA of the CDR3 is TGTGCCAGCAGCTTGGCGGGAGGGCCGATTGTGCAGTACTTC. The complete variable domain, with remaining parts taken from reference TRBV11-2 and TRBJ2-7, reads EAGVAQSPRYKIIEKRQSVAFWCNPISGHATLYWYQQILGQGPKLLIQFQNNGVVDDSQLPKDRFSAERLKGVDSTLKIQPAKLEDSAVYLCASSLAGGPIVQYFGPGTRLTVT.